This T cell receptor (beta chain) was obtained from a study of control samples from healthy donors and cancer patients. Germline CDR1 and CDR2: MDHEN and SYDVKM. V shed 5 bases and J 5 bases; nucleotides not matched to a gene: 9. This CDR3 has 15 amino acids. TCRdb keeps only in-frame clones here, not all; method: immunoSEQ multiplex PCR. The repertoire holds fewer than 500,000 clones, with around 90% as singletons. The sample taken for sequencing was PBMCs. The gene calls are TRBV28 and TRBJ1-1; 9 bases agree with TRBD1. The sequence was obtained from a man aged 35-49 years with head and neck cancer. This CDR3 reads CASSVTGGVRTEAFF. CDR3 nucleotides: TGTGCCAGCAGTGTAACAGGGGGCGTTCGGACTGAAGCTTTCTTT.